Below are 2 T cell receptor beta chains sequenced from a single sample in a study of T cell responses to AZD1222 COVID-19 vaccine. The assay was immunoSEQ multiplex PCR, and TCRdb's table has in-frame clones only and misses some. Among approximately 150,000 clones listed, more than 80% were seen once. This specimen was peripheral blood, taken 28 days after the second dose of the MenACWY control vaccine. The receptors derive from an adult who received the MenACWY meningococcal vaccine as a control.

This sequence joins TRBV4-1 and TRBJ2-7; maybe TRBD2 (5 bases). Germline V gene data show CDR1 as MGHRA and CDR2 as YSYEKL. The V end lost 0 bases, the J end lost 6 bases, and 15 bases lay between the germline ends. The length of the CDR3 is 15 residues. CDR3 sequence: CASSQDEGPTSEQYF. Written as DNA, the CDR3 is TGCGCCAGCAGCCAAGATGAGGGCCCTACCAGCGAGCAGTACTTC.

The rearrangement uses TRBV4-3 and TRBJ1-2, with a tentative D call TRBD1 (5 bases). Deletions cut 0 bases from V and 4 bases from J, with 12 bases between. The V gene's germline CDR1 is LGHNA and CDR2 YSLEER. This CDR3 spans 15 amino acids. CDR3 sequence: CASSQDSQGIYGYTF. CDR3 coding DNA: TGCGCCAGCAGCCAAGATTCGCAGGGCATCTATGGCTACACCTTC.